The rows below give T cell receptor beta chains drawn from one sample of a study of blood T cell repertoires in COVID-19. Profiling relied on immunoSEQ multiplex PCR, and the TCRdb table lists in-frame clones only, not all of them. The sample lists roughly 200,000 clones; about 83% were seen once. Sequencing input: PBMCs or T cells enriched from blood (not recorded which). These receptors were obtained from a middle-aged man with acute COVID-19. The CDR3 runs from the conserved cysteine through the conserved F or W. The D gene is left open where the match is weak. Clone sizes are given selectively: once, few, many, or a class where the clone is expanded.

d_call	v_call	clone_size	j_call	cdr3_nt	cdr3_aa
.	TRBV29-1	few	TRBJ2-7	TGCAGCGCCAGGACAGAAGGCTCCTACGAGCAGTACTTC	CSARTEGSYEQYF
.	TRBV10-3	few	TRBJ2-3	TGTGCCATCAGTGATGGGACTCGTGCTAGCACAGATACGCAGTATTTT	CAISDGTRASTDTQYF
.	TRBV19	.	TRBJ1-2	TGTGCCAGTACCAATAGGGGGACGTACGGTGGCTACACCTTC	CASTNRGTYGGYTF
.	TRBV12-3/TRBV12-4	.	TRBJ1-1	TGTGCCAGCAGCCCAGGGGTGGGTGAAGCTTTCTTT	CASSPGVGEAFF
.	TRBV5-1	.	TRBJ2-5	TGCGCCAGCAGCTACTACAGGTACCAAGAGACCCAGTACTTC	CASSYYRYQETQYF
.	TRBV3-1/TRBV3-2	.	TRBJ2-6	TGTGCCAGCAGCCAAGATGGGCCTGGGGCCAACGTCCTGACTTTC	CASSQDGPGANVLTF
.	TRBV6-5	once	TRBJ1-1	TGTGCCAGCAGTTACGCCCGACCAGCGGCCACTGAAGCTTTCTTT	CASSYARPAATEAFF
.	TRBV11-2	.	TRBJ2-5	TGTGCCAGCACTCACCGGGGGTTGGTAGAGACCCAGTACTTC	CASTHRGLVETQYF
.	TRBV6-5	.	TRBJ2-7	TGTGCCAGCAGCCTGAAACCTCAGGGGCGCTACGAGCAGTACTTC	CASSLKPQGRYEQYF
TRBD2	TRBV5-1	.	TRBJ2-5	TGCGCCAGCAGCTCAAACCCCGGGACTAGCTTGGAGACCCAGTACTTC	CASSSNPGTSLETQYF
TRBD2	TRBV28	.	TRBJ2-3	TGTGCCTCGGGGGGGGGTGGCACAGATACGCAGTATTTT	CASGGGGTDTQYF
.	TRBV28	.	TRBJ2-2	TGTGCCAGCCGCCTCCGCGGCGGGGAGCTGTTTTTT	CASRLRGGELFF
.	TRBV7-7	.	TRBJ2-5	TGTGCTAGCAGCTTAGGGGGGGTACGGATCCAAGAGACCCAGTACTTC	CASSLGGVRIQETQYF
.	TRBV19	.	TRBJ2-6	TGTGCCAGTAGCTCCGAACAGGGTTCTGGGGCCAACGTCCTGACTTTC	CASSSEQGSGANVLTF
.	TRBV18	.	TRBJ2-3	TGTGCCAGCTCACCAGCTAGAGCAGATACGCAGTATTTT	CASSPARADTQYF
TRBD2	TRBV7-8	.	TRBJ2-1	TGTGCCAGCAGCTTAGAGCTAGCGGGAGTGGGTGGCTACAATGAGCAGTTCTTC	CASSLELAGVGGYNEQFF
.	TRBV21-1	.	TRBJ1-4	TGTGCCAGCAGCTTCCGGCGCACCTGGACGGGGGTGTGTGAAAAACTGTTTTTT	CASSFRRTWTGVCEKLFF
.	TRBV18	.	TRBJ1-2	TGTGCCAGCTCCCCACCGCTACCATCAGGGAACTATGGCTACACCTTC	CASSPPLPSGNYGYTF
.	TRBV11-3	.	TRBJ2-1	TGTGCCAGCAGCTTACGAGGGATCGGTGAGCAGTTCTTC	CASSLRGIGEQFF
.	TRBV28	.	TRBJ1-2	TGTGCCAGCAGTCCGACAAAATGGTCGGTGAATGGCTACACCTTC	CASSPTKWSVNGYTF
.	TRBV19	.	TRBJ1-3	TGTGCCAGTAGTACGGACACTGGAAACACCATATATTTT	CASSTDTGNTIYF
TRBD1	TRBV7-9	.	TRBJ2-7	TGTGCCAGCAGCTTACCTCCTCCGACAGGGGAGCAGTACTTC	CASSLPPPTGEQYF
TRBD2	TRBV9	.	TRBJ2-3	TGTGCCAGCAGCGTATTGGCGGGAGGGGCAGATACGCAGTATTTT	CASSVLAGGADTQYF
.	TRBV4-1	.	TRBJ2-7	TGCGCCAGCAGCTTCCGGGACACCTCCTACGAGCAGTACTTC	CASSFRDTSYEQYF
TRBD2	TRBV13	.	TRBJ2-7	TGTGCCAGCAGCGAGCCTGGGCGGGGGATGCTCTACGAGCAGTACTTC	CASSEPGRGMLYEQYF
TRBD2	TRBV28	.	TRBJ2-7	TGTGCCAGCAGTTTAGAGGCGGGAGGGCGATCCTACGAGCAGTACTTC	CASSLEAGGRSYEQYF
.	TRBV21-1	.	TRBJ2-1	TGTGCCAGCAGCAAACCGGGGGTGCGGGGTGTCTATGAGCAGTTCTTC	CASSKPGVRGVYEQFF
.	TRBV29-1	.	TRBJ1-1	TGCAGCGTGCGCGGGACCCTCACTGAAGCTTTCTTT	CSVRGTLTEAFF
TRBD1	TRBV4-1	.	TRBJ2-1	TGCGCCAGCAGCCAGGCTCCGGGACAGTACAATGAGCAGTTCTTC	CASSQAPGQYNEQFF
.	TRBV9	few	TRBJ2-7	TGTGCCAGCAGCGTCGGTAGCCCCAGCTCCTACGAGCAGTACTTC	CASSVGSPSSYEQYF
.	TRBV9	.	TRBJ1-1	TGTGCCAGCAGCGACCTGGGGAGCACTGAAGCTTTCTTT	CASSDLGSTEAFF
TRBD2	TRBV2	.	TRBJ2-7	TGTGCCAGCAGTGTAGGGACTAGCGGAGAGGAGCAGTACTTC	CASSVGTSGEEQYF
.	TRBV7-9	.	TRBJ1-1	TGTGCCAGCAGCTTAGATACAGGATCTGAAGCTTTCTTT	CASSLDTGSEAFF
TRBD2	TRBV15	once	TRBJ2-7	TGTGCCACCAGTCTGCGGCGGGAGCGGTTCTACGAGCAGTACTTC	CATSLRRERFYEQYF
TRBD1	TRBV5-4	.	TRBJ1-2	TGTGCCAGCAGTTATCCACAGGGGGGCTATGGCTACACCTTC	CASSYPQGGYGYTF
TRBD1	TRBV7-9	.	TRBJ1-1	TGTGCCAGCGGAAACAGGGGATGGGACACTGAAGCTTTCTTT	CASGNRGWDTEAFF
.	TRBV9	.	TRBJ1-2	TGTGCCAGCAGCGTAGCTCAGGAGGGCGCCTATGGCTACACCTTC	CASSVAQEGAYGYTF
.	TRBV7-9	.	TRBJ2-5	TGTGCCAGCAACCCGCCGGAGCAAGAGACCCAGTACTTC	CASNPPEQETQYF
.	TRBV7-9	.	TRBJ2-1	TGTGCCAGCAGCTTAGCTCCGGACAATGAGCAGTTCTTC	CASSLAPDNEQFF
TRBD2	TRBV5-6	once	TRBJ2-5	TGTGCCAGCAGCTCGACTAGCGGGAATCTGTATCGGGAGACCCAGTACTTC	CASSSTSGNLYRETQYF
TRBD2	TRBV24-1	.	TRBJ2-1	TGTGCCACCAGTGATTTCGTAGGACTAGCGGGATGGGAGCAGTTCTTC	CATSDFVGLAGWEQFF
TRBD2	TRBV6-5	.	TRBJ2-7	TGTGCCAGCAGTTCCCTATCTAGCGGGGCTTACGAGCAGTACTTC	CASSSLSSGAYEQYF
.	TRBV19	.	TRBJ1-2	TGTGCCAGTAGTCCTAGAACCGGGACACCGGCCAGCTACACCTTC	CASSPRTGTPASYTF
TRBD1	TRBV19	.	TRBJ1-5	TGTGCCAGTAGTCGGGACAGGGCAAGCCAGCCCCAGCATTTT	CASSRDRASQPQHF
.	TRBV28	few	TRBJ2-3	TGTGCCAGCAGTTCCTCTGGAGGCACAGATACGCAGTATTTT	CASSSSGGTDTQYF
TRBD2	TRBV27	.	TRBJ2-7	TGTGCCAGCAGTGTAGCGGGAGCCTACGAGCAGTACTTC	CASSVAGAYEQYF
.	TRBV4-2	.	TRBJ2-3	TGTGCCAGCAGCCAACTTTATCCGGGGGTCGAGACGCAGTATTTT	CASSQLYPGVETQYF
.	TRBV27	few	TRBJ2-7	TGTGCCAGCAGTCACGGACAGCGGGACTACGAGCAGTACTTC	CASSHGQRDYEQYF
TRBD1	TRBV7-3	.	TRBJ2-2	TGTGCCAGCAGCCCCGACAGGGCATTATCGCCCGGGGAGCTGTTTTTT	CASSPDRALSPGELFF
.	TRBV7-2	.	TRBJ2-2	TGTGCCAGCAGCTTAGCTCCCAAGCACTATGGGGAGCTGTTTTTT	CASSLAPKHYGELFF
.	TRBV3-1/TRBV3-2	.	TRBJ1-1	TGTGCCAGCAGCCAGTTAGGGGTTACTGAAGCTTTCTTT	CASSQLGVTEAFF
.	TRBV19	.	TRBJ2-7	TGTGCCAGTAGTGAGACAGGTTTCGACGAGCAGTACTTC	CASSETGFDEQYF
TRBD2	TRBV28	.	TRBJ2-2	TGTGCCAGCAGTGACCCGGCGGGAGCGATCGGGGAGCTGTTTTTT	CASSDPAGAIGELFF
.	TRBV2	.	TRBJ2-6	TGTGCCAGCAGAAGCGCCGGCTTCGGTACCGATCCCTCTGGGGCCAACGTCCTGACTTTC	CASRSAGFGTDPSGANVLTF
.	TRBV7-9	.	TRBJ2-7	TGTGCCAGCAGCCGCGGGGACTCCAGGGCCGAGCAGTACTTC	CASSRGDSRAEQYF
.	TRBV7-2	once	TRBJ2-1	TGTGCCAGCAGCTTAACAAACTACAATGAGCAGTTCTTC	CASSLTNYNEQFF